These T cell receptor beta chains were read from a single sample in a study of blood T cell repertoires in COVID-19. TCRdb's copy holds only in-frame clones and misses some; the assay was immunoSEQ multiplex PCR. This repertoire shows 360,000 or so clones, around 86% found once; its top ten account for 5.1%. Sequencing was performed on PBMCs or T cells enriched from blood (not recorded which). These receptors were taken from a woman aged 45-60 years who had recovered from COVID-19. Each CDR3 is given with its conserved first and last residue. Each record gives: J gene, V gene, D gene, clone size, CDR3 protein, CDR3 DNA. D genes are given only for firm matches. Not every row has a clone size; where given, it reads once, few, many or a size class.

>TRBJ1-6|TRBV25-1|NA|NA
CASSEGHSPLHF
TGTGCCAGCAGTGAAGGGCATTCACCCCTCCACTTT
>TRBJ2-3|TRBV5-1|TRBD2|NA
CASSLRGLAGSTDTQYF
TGCGCCAGCAGCTTGCGTGGACTAGCGGGTAGCACAGATACGCAGTATTTT
>TRBJ2-1|TRBV6-2/TRBV6-3|TRBD2|NA
CASSRAWTSGFSYNEQFF
TGTGCCAGCAGCCGGGCCTGGACTAGCGGTTTTTCCTACAATGAGCAGTTCTTC
>TRBJ2-7|TRBV9|TRBD1|NA
CASSQGAGVYEQYF
TGTGCCAGCAGCCAGGGGGCAGGGGTATACGAGCAGTACTTC
>TRBJ2-3|TRBV5-1|TRBD1|NA
CASSPGTGKDTQYF
TGCGCCAGCAGCCCCGGGACAGGGAAAGATACGCAGTATTTT
>TRBJ1-2|TRBV4-1|TRBD1|NA
CASSQVEGGVYGYTF
TGCGCCAGCAGCCAAGTTGAAGGGGGCGTCTATGGCTACACCTTC
>TRBJ1-1|TRBV18|NA|NA
CASSSLGGEAFF
TGTGCCAGCTCATCCCTCGGGGGTGAAGCTTTCTTT
>TRBJ2-2|TRBV14|TRBD2|NA
CASSFLAGGELFF
TGTGCCAGCAGTTTCCTAGCGGGCGGGGAGCTGTTTTTT
>TRBJ2-2|TRBV3-1/TRBV3-2|NA|NA
CASSLPSVNTGELFF
TGTGCCAGCAGCTTGCCTAGCGTCAACACCGGGGAGCTGTTTTTT
>TRBJ2-7|TRBV18|NA|NA
CASSPSAAYEQYF
TGTGCCAGCTCACCATCCGCGGCCTACGAGCAGTACTTC
>TRBJ1-2|TRBV9|TRBD1|NA
CASSADNTQGRVGYTF
TGTGCCAGCAGCGCCGACAATACACAGGGGCGGGTTGGCTACACCTTC
>TRBJ2-1|TRBV19|NA|NA
CASEDWFF
TGTGCCAGCGAAGACTGGTTCTTC
>TRBJ1-2|TRBV9|TRBD1|once
CASSGDRAEGYTF
TGTGCCAGCAGCGGAGACAGGGCAGAAGGCTACACCTTC
>TRBJ1-2|TRBV5-1|NA|NA
CASRREGSLYGYTF
TGCGCCAGCAGACGAGAGGGTAGCCTCTATGGCTACACCTTC
>TRBJ2-7|TRBV6-2/TRBV6-3|TRBD2|NA
CASSVTSGGARQYF
TGTGCCAGCAGTGTGACTAGCGGGGGGGCGCGGCAGTACTTC
>TRBJ2-1|TRBV20-1|TRBD2|NA
CSASPLAGIYNEQFF
TGCAGTGCTAGTCCCCTAGCGGGGATATACAATGAGCAGTTCTTC
>TRBJ1-4|TRBV18|TRBD1|NA
CASSPGTGARREKLFF
TGTGCCAGCTCACCAGGGACAGGGGCCAGGCGGGAAAAACTGTTTTTT
>TRBJ2-3|TRBV14|NA|NA
CASGQGVGDTQYF
TGTGCCAGCGGCCAGGGAGTAGGGGATACGCAGTATTTT
>TRBJ2-7|TRBV30|TRBD1|NA
CAWETGVSYEQYF
TGTGCCTGGGAGACAGGGGTCTCCTACGAGCAGTACTTC
>TRBJ2-3|TRBV5-1|NA|once
CASSLDPGAKDTQYF
TGCGCCAGCAGCTTGGATCCAGGGGCGAAAGATACGCAGTATTTT
>TRBJ2-3|TRBV7-2|TRBD2|NA
CASSLAGRTDTQYF
TGTGCCAGCAGCCTAGCGGGGCGCACAGATACGCAGTATTTT
>TRBJ2-2|TRBV30|NA|NA
CAWKPRVGPDLAGELFF
TGTGCCTGGAAGCCAAGAGTGGGCCCAGACCTGGCCGGGGAGCTGTTTTTT
>TRBJ2-3|TRBV28|TRBD2|NA
CASSGRPSLDTQYF
TGTGCCAGCAGCGGGAGGCCGTCTTTAGATACGCAGTATTTT
>TRBJ2-1|TRBV7-6|TRBD2|NA
CASSTSGRVDEQFF
TGTGCCAGCAGCACTAGCGGGAGGGTTGATGAGCAGTTCTTC
>TRBJ1-2|TRBV5-1|TRBD1|NA
CASSHWVGYRDRPFVRGYTF
TGCGCCAGCAGCCACTGGGTTGGCTATCGGGACAGGCCCTTTGTACGTGGCTACACCTTC
>TRBJ1-2|TRBV15|NA|NA
CATSVHGGEGYTF
TGTGCCACCAGCGTCCACGGGGGAGAAGGCTACACCTTC
>TRBJ1-1|TRBV6-6|NA|NA
CASSSIAGTEAFF
TGTGCCAGCAGTTCAATAGCTGGCACTGAAGCTTTCTTT
>TRBJ2-1|TRBV27|NA|NA
CASSLTRRWDNEQFF
TGTGCCAGCAGTCTGACTAGGCGGTGGGACAATGAGCAGTTCTTC
>TRBJ2-1|TRBV7-3|TRBD2|once
CASSPGLAFGEQFF
TGTGCCAGCAGCCCGGGACTAGCGTTCGGTGAGCAGTTCTTC
>TRBJ2-7|TRBV5-1|TRBD1|NA
CASSPTGDYEQYF
TGCGCCAGCAGTCCGACAGGGGACTACGAGCAGTACTTC